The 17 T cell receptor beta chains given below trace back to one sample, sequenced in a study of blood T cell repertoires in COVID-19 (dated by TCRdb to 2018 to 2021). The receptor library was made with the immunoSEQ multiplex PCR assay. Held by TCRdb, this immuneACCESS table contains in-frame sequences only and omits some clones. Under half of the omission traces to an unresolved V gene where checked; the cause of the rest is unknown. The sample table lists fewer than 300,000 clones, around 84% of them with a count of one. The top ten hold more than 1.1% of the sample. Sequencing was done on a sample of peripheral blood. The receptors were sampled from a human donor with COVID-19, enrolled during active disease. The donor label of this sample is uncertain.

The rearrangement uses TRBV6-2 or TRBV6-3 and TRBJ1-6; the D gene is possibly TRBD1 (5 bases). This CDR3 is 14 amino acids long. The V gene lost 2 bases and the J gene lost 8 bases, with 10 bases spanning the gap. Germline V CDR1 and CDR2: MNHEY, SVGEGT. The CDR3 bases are TGTGCCAGCAGTTACGGGGCAGGGTATTCACCCCTCCACTTT. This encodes CASSYGAGYSPLHF.

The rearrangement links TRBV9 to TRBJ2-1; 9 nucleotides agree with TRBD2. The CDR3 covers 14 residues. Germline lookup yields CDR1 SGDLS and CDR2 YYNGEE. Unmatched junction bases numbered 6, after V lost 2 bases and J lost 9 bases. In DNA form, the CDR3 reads TGTGCCAGCAGCGTTTTAGCGGGAGTGACTGAGCAGTTCTTC. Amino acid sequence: CASSVLAGVTEQFF.

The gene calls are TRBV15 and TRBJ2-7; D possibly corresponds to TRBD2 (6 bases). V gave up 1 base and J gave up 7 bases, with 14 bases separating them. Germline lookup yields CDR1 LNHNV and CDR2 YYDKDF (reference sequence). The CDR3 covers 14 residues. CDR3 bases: TGTGCCACCAGCAGAGCGTCAGAGGGGAGGGAGCAGTACTTC. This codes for CATSRASEGREQYF.

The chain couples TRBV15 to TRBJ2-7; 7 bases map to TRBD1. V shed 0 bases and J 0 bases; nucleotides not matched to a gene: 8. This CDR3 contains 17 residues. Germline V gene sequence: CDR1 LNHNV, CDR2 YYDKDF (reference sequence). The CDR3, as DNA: TGTGCCACCAGCAGAGATCGAGGACAGGTACTCTCCTACGAGCAGTACTTC. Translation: CATSRDRGQVLSYEQYF.

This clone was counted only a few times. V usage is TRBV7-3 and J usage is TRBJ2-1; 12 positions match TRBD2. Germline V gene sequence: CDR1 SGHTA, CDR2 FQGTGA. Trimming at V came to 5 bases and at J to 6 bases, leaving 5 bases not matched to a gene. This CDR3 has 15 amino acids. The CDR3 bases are TGTGCCAGCAGCCTAGCGGGAGGGCCCTTCAATGAGCAGTTCTTC. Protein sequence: CASSLAGGPFNEQFF. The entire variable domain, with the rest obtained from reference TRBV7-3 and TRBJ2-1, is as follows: GAGVSQTPSNKVTEKGKYVELRCDPISGHTALYWYRQSLGQGPEFLIYFQGTGAADDSGLPNDRFFAVRPEGSVSTLKIQRTERGDSAVYLCASSLAGGPFNEQFFGPGTRLTVL.

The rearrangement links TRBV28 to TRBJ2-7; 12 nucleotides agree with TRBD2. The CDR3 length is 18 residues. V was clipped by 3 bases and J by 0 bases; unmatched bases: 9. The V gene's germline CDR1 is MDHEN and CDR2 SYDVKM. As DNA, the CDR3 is TGTGCCAGCAGTTTTGGGGGACTAGCGGGTTCCAGCTCCTACGAGCAGTACTTC. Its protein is CASSFGGLAGSSSYEQYF.

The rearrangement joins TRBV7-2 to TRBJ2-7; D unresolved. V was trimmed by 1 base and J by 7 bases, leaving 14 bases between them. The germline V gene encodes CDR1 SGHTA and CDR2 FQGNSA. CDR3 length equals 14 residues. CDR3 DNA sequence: TGTGCCAGCAGCTTAGGTAGTCAAGGAGCGGAGCAGTACTTC. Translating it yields CASSLGSQGAEQYF.

The CDR3 DNA reads TGTGCCAGCTCACCACCGGGGCTCCGTGAAGAGACCCAGTACTTC. Translation gives CASSPPGLREETQYF. V usage is TRBV18 and J usage is TRBJ2-5, with D possibly being TRBD1 (5 bases). The CDR3 runs 15 residues. CDR1 is KGHSH and CDR2 is LQKENI in the germline V gene. Trimming took 0 bases from V and 3 from J, leaving 11 bases between them.

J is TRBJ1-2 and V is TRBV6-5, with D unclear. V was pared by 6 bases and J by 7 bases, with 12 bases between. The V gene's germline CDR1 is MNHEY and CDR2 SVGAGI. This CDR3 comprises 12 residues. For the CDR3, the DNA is TGTGCCAGCAGCCACCAGGATGGTGGCTACACCTTC. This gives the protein CASSHQDGGYTF.

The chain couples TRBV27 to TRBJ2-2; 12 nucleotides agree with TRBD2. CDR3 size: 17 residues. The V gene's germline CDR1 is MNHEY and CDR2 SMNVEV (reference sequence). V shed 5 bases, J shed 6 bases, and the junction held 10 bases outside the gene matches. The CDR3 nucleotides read TGTGCCAGCAGTCTTCGACTAGCGGGAGCTGTGTCCGGGGAGCTGTTTTTT. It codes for CASSLRLAGAVSGELFF.

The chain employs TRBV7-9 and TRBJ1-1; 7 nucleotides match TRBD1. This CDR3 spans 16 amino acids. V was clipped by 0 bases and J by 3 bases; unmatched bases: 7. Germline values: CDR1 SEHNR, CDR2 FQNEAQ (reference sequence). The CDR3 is CASSLARRTGDTEAFF. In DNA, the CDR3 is TGTGCCAGCAGCTTAGCCCGACGGACAGGTGACACTGAAGCTTTCTTT.

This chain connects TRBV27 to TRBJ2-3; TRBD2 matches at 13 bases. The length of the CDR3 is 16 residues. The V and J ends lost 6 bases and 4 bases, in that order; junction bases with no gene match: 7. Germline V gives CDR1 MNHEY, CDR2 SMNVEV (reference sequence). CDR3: CASSRTSGRVADTQYF. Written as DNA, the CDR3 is TGTGCCAGCAGCCGGACTAGCGGGAGAGTCGCAGATACGCAGTATTTT.

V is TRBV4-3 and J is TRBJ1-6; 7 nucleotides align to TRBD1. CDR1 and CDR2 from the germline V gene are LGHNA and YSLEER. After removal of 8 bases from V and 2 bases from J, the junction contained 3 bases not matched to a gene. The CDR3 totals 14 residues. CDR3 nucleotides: TGCGCCAGCGGCAGGGGGACCTATAATTCACCCCTCCACTTT. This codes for CASGRGTYNSPLHF.

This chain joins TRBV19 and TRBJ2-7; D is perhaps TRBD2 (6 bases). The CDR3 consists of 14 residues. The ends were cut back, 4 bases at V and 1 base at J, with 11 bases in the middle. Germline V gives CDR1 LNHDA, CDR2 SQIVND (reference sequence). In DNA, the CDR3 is TGTGCCAGTAGTAGGTCGGGGGAATCCTACGAGCAGTACTTC. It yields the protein CASSRSGESYEQYF.

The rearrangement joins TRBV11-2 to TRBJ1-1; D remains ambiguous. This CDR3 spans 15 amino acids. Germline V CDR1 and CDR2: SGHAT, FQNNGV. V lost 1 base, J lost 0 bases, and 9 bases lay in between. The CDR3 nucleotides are TGTGCCAGCAGCTTAGGTTCACAGATGAACACTGAAGCTTTCTTT. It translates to CASSLGSQMNTEAFF.

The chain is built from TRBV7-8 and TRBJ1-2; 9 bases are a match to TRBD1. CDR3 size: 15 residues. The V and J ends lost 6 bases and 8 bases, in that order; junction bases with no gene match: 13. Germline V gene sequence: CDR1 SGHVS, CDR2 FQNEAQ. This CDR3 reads CASRRYRGQAGGYTF. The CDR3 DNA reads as TGTGCCAGCAGACGATACAGGGGGCAGGCTGGGGGCTACACCTTC.

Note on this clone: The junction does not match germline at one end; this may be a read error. The CDR3 nucleotides are TGTGCCAGCAGCCGCTCGGGCGGGCAGGGGCAAGGAGTGGTCTTT. Amino acid sequence: CASSRSGGQGQGVVF. The rearrangement uses TRBV6-5 and TRBJ1-1; tentative D call: TRBD1 (6 bases). Germline V gene data show CDR1 as MNHEY and CDR2 as SVGAGI. The CDR3 loop spans 15 amino acids.